This TCR beta chain comes out of a study of CD8+ T cells in alopecia areata. General observations from the study: In scalp, tofacitinib significantly decreased clonality and expanded CD8+ clones among the top 100.

There are 14 residues in the CDR3. Deletions cut 4 bases from V and 5 bases from J, with 15 bases between. The germline V gene encodes CDR1 SGHNT and CDR2 YYREEE (reference sequence). Points on this clone: The antigen remains unidentified.

Once RNA had been extracted, it was reverse transcribed into cDNA to act as the sequencing template. The method was immunoSEQ multiplex PCR; TCRdb's version includes in-frame clones alone and lacks a portion of them. This sample carries 90,000 to 150,000 clones, roughly 63% of them seen once, and the ten largest clones take about 31%. The treatment was: oral pan-JAK inhibitor, 5-10 mg twice daily. Lesional scalp tissue (obtained by punch biopsy) and peripheral blood were collected from alopecia areata patients. The authors sorted CD4+ and CD8+ T cells from PBMCs. Specimen: CD8+ T cells sorted from blood, collected at week 4, from a patient treated with tofacitinib. This receptor was obtained from a human donor with alopecia areata. The chain links TRBV5-4 to TRBJ1-1; tentatively, D is TRBD1 (6 bases). The CDR3 DNA is TGTGCCAGCAGCCCCAGGGGCAGAGGAACTGAAGCTTTCTTT. The encoded protein is CASSPRGRGTEAFF.